One and the same sample provided the 8 T cell receptor beta chains below, sequenced in a study of shared clonotypes between healthy human individuals (dated by TCRdb to 2019 to 2021). The protocol used for the library was the immunoSEQ multiplex PCR assay. TCRdb mirrors the immuneACCESS table, restricted to in-frame sequences. Some clones are absent from its copies; in checked studies, under half trace to an unresolved V gene, and the reason for the others is unknown. The sample includes under 1 million clones, with approximately 97% observed a single time. Together, the top ten hold less than 0.3% of the sample. CD8 naive samples consisted of CD45RO-negative cells that were positively selected for CCR7, yielding a CD45RA+CCR7+ population without TemRA cells. The sequencing sample was made of naive CD8+ T cells sorted from blood. In the paper's terms, the cell subset or site label means: CD45RA+CCR7+. These receptors were taken from a man aged 30 to 39 in good health.

About this clone itself: This same CDR3 is encoded by further DNA sequences in the sample. This sequence joins TRBV9 and TRBJ1-5; D uncertain. The V end was cut by 0 bases, the J end by 0 bases, with 7 bases between. The V gene's germline CDR1 is SGDLS and CDR2 YYNGEE. The CDR3 runs to 15 residues. The CDR3: CASSVEGNSNQPQHF. Here the CDR3 DNA reads TGTGCCAGCAGCGTAGAAGGAAATAGCAATCAGCCCCAGCATTTT.

The chain joins TRBV28 to TRBJ2-5, with D possibly TRBD2 on 5 matching bases. Germline V gene sequence: CDR1 MDHEN, CDR2 SYDVKM. V gave up 6 bases and J gave up 4 bases, with 9 bases separating them. The CDR3 totals 12 residues. The CDR3 coding sequence is TGTGCCAGCAGCCCCGAGGGAGAGACCCAGTACTTC. Protein product: CASSPEGETQYF.

This chain connects TRBV29-1 to TRBJ2-6, with D perhaps being TRBD1 or TRBD2 (5 bases each). V lost 4 bases to trimming and J lost 0 bases, with 16 bases between them. The CDR3 is 17 amino acids. The V gene's germline CDR1 is SQVTM and CDR2 ANQGSEA. CDR3 region: CSVGWGPRNSGANVLTF. The CDR3 DNA follows: TGCAGCGTTGGCTGGGGACCGAGGAACTCTGGGGCCAACGTCCTGACTTTC.

J is TRBJ2-7 and V is TRBV7-2; D might be TRBD1 or TRBD2, each matching 5 bases. The ends were cut back, 1 base at V and 0 bases at J, with 10 bases in the middle. The germline V gene has CDR1 SGHTA and CDR2 FQGNSA. The CDR3 totals 15 residues. The CDR3 nucleotides are TGTGCCAGCAGCTTAGGACGGGGCTACTCCTACGAGCAGTACTTC. This gives the protein CASSLGRGYSYEQYF.

CDR3 amino acids: CASSVSATDTQYF. Here the CDR3 DNA reads TGTGCCAGCAGCGTGTCAGCCACAGATACGCAGTATTTT. The rearrangement joins TRBV9 to TRBJ2-3; unclear D gene. Germline CDR1 and CDR2: SGDLS and YYNGEE. Trimming removed 2 bases at V and 2 bases at J, with 6 bases between. The length of the CDR3 is 13 residues.

V and J are TRBV5-1 and TRBJ2-3, with 8 bases lining up with TRBD2. The V gene end was trimmed by 0 bases and the J gene end by 4 bases; junction bases not matched to a gene: 4. The CDR3 totals 15 residues. The V gene's germline CDR1 is SGHRS and CDR2 YFSETQ. This CDR3 reads CASSLEAREADTQYF. The CDR3 coding sequence is TGCGCCAGCAGCTTGGAGGCGCGGGAGGCAGATACGCAGTATTTT.

This chain links TRBV9 with TRBJ2-7; 9 bases align to TRBD2. The CDR3 is made up of 15 amino acids. The ends lost 4 bases at V and 3 bases at J; junction bases unmatched: 8. The germline CDR1 and CDR2 sequences are SGDLS and YYNGEE. The CDR3, as DNA: TGTGCCAGCAGCCCTTTAGCGGGAGCCCGCTACGAGCAGTACTTC. It specifies CASSPLAGARYEQYF.

The chain has TRBV13 and TRBJ2-7, with 13 bases matching TRBD2. There are 17 residues in the CDR3. V was pared by 5 bases and J by 4 bases, with 11 bases of the junction left unmatched. Germline V lookup: CDR1 PRHDT, CDR2 FYEKMQ (reference sequence). The CDR3 DNA reads TGTGCCAGCAGCGAACTCGGACTAGCGGGAGATAGGTACGAGCAGTACTTC. It translates to CASSELGLAGDRYEQYF.